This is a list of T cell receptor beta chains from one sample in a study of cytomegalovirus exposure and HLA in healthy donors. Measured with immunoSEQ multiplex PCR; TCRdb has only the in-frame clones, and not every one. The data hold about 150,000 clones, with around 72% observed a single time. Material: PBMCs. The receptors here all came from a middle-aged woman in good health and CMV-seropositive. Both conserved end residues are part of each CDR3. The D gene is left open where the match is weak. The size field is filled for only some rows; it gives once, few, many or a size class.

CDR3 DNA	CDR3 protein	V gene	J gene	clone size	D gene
TGTGCCAGTAGTATAGATCTGGGCGGGGACCTCTACTTC	CASSIDLGGDLYF	TRBV19	TRBJ2-5	few	-
TGTGCCAGCAGCTTCTTTCGGACTAGCGTACAGGGCCCCAATGAGCAGTTCTTC	CASSFFRTSVQGPNEQFF	TRBV5-8	TRBJ2-1	-	TRBD2
TGCAGCGTTGACCAGGGGACCGAGCAGTACTTC	CSVDQGTEQYF	TRBV29-1	TRBJ2-7	-	-
TGTGCCAGCAGAACTACTAGCGGGGGGGCAGATACGCAGTATTTT	CASRTTSGGADTQYF	TRBV6-5	TRBJ2-3	-	TRBD2
TGTGCCTGGAGTGCGGGGAACGGACGCTACGAGCAGTACTTC	CAWSAGNGRYEQYF	TRBV30	TRBJ2-7	once	-
TGTGCCAGCAGTGACTCAGGGACAGGGGCTGGCTACACCTTC	CASSDSGTGAGYTF	TRBV6-4	TRBJ1-2	-	TRBD1
TGCGCCAGCAGCTTGGCCCGTAGCTCCTACAATGAGCAGTTCTTC	CASSLARSSYNEQFF	TRBV5-1	TRBJ2-1	-	-
TGTGCCAGCTCACCACAACTGCAGGGGACGAACTCCAATTCACCCCTCCACTTT	CASSPQLQGTNSNSPLHF	TRBV18	TRBJ1-6	-	-
TGTGCCAGCTCACCAATAGGGGCAGAAGGAGCTTTCTTT	CASSPIGAEGAFF	TRBV18	TRBJ1-1	-	-
TGTGCCATCAGTGAGTCGAATCAGGGCACCTACGAGCAGTACTTC	CAISESNQGTYEQYF	TRBV10-3	TRBJ2-7	-	-
TGTGCCAGCAGTGAGTTGTTAAAAGCTTTCTTT	CASSELLKAFF	TRBV2	TRBJ1-1	-	-
TGCAGCGTCGCTCCGGGACAGGACGGCATTCAGTACTTC	CSVAPGQDGIQYF	TRBV29-1	TRBJ2-4	-	TRBD1
TGTGCCAGCAGTCTTCAAGAGACCCAGTACTTC	CASSLQETQYF	TRBV6-6	TRBJ2-5	-	-
TGTGCCAGCTCACCGGATCAAACAAGAGGGGAGACCCAGTACTTC	CASSPDQTRGETQYF	TRBV18	TRBJ2-5	-	-
TGCGCCAGCAGTGATCAGGGCGCAAAACCCTACGAGCAGTACTTC	CASSDQGAKPYEQYF	TRBV10-2	TRBJ2-7	once	-
TGTGCCAGCAGCGTAGGACAGGGCGCAACTAATGAAAAACTGTTTTTT	CASSVGQGATNEKLFF	TRBV9	TRBJ1-4	-	TRBD1